Presented here are 30 T cell receptor beta chains from one specimen sequenced in a study of shared T cell receptors in the human thymus. The protocol was immunoSEQ multiplex PCR, while the TCRdb copy is restricted to in-frame clones and leaves out a portion. The sample has some 400,000 clones; roughly 94% are singletons. Sequenced material: thymocytes. Receptors originate from a human donor.

The rearrangement joins TRBV27 to TRBJ2-5; 7 nucleotides agree with TRBD2. Germline V gene data show CDR1 as MNHEY and CDR2 as SMNVEV (reference sequence). The J segment lost 1 base and the V segment lost 3 bases, leaving 8 bases of the junction unmatched. The CDR3 loop spans 16 amino acids. CDR3 coding DNA: TGTGCCAGCAGTTTCCATCCTAGCGGAGTCCAAGAGACCCAGTACTTC. This encodes CASSFHPSGVQETQYF.

The V call is TRBV7-9, the J call TRBJ1-2; TRBD1 matches 9 bases. The length of the CDR3 is 16 residues. With 5 bases clipped from V and 3 bases from J, the junction kept 10 bases outside the gene matches. Per the germline V gene, CDR1 is SEHNR and CDR2 is FQNEAQ (reference sequence). The CDR3 here is CASSLTGQGQDYGYTF. DNA of the CDR3: TGTGCCAGCAGCCTTACTGGACAGGGGCAGGACTATGGCTACACCTTC.

V usage is TRBV6-5 and J usage is TRBJ2-1; D is perhaps TRBD2 (6 bases). CDR1 and CDR2 from the germline V gene are MNHEY and SVGAGI. The CDR3 loop spans 16 amino acids. Trimming stripped 3 bases from V and 3 bases from J, with 15 bases between. The CDR3 DNA reads TGTGCCAGCAGTTATGGGACGGGAGTAGGCTACAATGAGCAGTTCTTC. It encodes CASSYGTGVGYNEQFF.

The gene calls are TRBV29-1 and TRBJ2-1; 9 positions match TRBD2. CDR1 is SQVTM, CDR2 ANQGSEA, per germline. The ends lost 2 bases at V and 8 bases at J; junction bases unmatched: 7. The CDR3 contains 14 residues. In nucleotides, the CDR3 is TGCAGCGTTGAACGGCGGGAGGGCCGCCATGAGCAGTTCTTC. Translation gives CSVERREGRHEQFF.

V is TRBV14 and J is TRBJ1-1; no firm D call. CDR1 is SGHDN, CDR2 FVKESK, per germline. Between the trimmed V and J ends, which lost 4 bases and 1 base, there was a span of 10 bases. The CDR3 sequence is 14 residues long. The CDR3 bases are TGTGCCAGCAGCCCGCAAGAGGGGAACACTGAAGCTTTCTTT. Protein product: CASSPQEGNTEAFF.

The J gene is TRBJ2-3, the V gene TRBV9, with 12 bases identical to TRBD1. Germline V lookup: CDR1 SGDLS, CDR2 YYNGEE. Germline trimming cut 0 bases from V and 1 base from J; bases unmatched to any gene: 9. The CDR3 runs 19 residues. The CDR3 DNA reads as TGTGCCAGCAGCGTAGAAAGGGACAGGGGGCGCATGGGCACAGATACGCAGTATTTT. Its protein is CASSVERDRGRMGTDTQYF.

The rearrangement joins TRBV4-2 to TRBJ1-3; possible D gene TRBD1, 5 bases. Germline V gives CDR1 LGHNA, CDR2 YNFKEQ. Trimming removed 2 bases from V and 0 bases from J, with 23 bases in between. CDR3 length: 20 amino acids. The CDR3 protein is CASSQTETRDSSTSGNTIYF. The CDR3 coding sequence is TGTGCCAGCAGCCAAACCGAGACCCGGGACTCAAGTACCTCTGGAAACACCATATATTTT.

This clone appeared a single time. The genes are TRBV4-3 and TRBJ2-6; D gene uncertain. Germline CDR1 and CDR2: LGHNA and YSLEER. V was clipped by 0 bases and J by 0 bases, with 6 bases between them. The CDR3 length is 16 residues. The CDR3 coding sequence is TGCGCCAGCAGCCAAGACGACCCCTCTGGGGCCAACGTCCTGACTTTC. Translated: CASSQDDPSGANVLTF.

The chain employs TRBV28 and TRBJ2-1; 9 nucleotides agree with TRBD2. CDR3 length equals 15 residues. The J segment lost 5 bases and the V segment lost 2 bases, leaving 4 bases of the junction unmatched. The germline V gene encodes CDR1 MDHEN and CDR2 SYDVKM. The CDR3 nucleotides read TGTGCCAGCAGTTTAGGCGGGAGGGTTAACAATGAGCAGTTCTTC. Residues: CASSLGGRVNNEQFF.

This rearrangement joins TRBV19 to TRBJ2-7, with 10 bases fitting TRBD2. The J segment lost 2 bases and the V segment lost 5 bases, leaving 9 bases of the junction unmatched. The CDR3 has 16 amino acids. CDR1 LNHDA and CDR2 SQIVND come from the germline V gene (reference sequence). The CDR3 DNA is TGTGCCAGTAGTGCCCTAGCGGGAGACGGGACCTACGAGCAGTACTTC. Its translation: CASSALAGDGTYEQYF.

J is TRBJ2-7 and V is TRBV7-9, with D perhaps given as TRBD1 or TRBD2 (6 bases each). The V end was cut by 4 bases, the J end by 9 bases, with 13 bases between. The germline gives CDR1 SEHNR, CDR2 FQNEAQ (reference sequence). This CDR3 is built from 12 residues. CDR3 sequence reads: CASSSSRGLQYF. The DNA of the CDR3 is TGTGCCAGCAGCTCCAGCCGGGGGCTGCAGTACTTC. Using reference TRBV7-9 and TRBJ2-7 for the parts outside the CDR3, the full variable domain is DTGVSQNPRHKITKRGQNVTFRCDPISEHNRLYWYRQTLGQGPEFLTYFQNEAQLEKSRLLSDRFSAERPKGSFSTLEIQRTEQGDSAMYLCASSSSRGLQYFGPGTRLTVT.

The chain joins TRBV7-9 to TRBJ2-1, with 9 bases lining up with TRBD2. V shed 3 bases, J shed 6 bases, and the junction held 12 bases outside the gene matches. Germline V gives CDR1 SEHNR, CDR2 FQNEAQ (reference sequence). There are 17 residues in the CDR3. CDR3 bases: TGTGCCAGCAGCTTTAATCCACCCGGACTAGCGAGCAATGAGCAGTTCTTC. This gives the protein CASSFNPPGLASNEQFF.

In its sample, this clone was seen a few times. The chain uses TRBV27 and TRBJ2-1; 8 bases align to TRBD1. Germline trimming cut 2 bases from V and 8 bases from J; bases unmatched to any gene: 8. In germline, CDR1 is MNHEY, CDR2 SMNVEV (reference sequence). The CDR3 spans 15 residues. CDR3 sequence: CASSLVGQGRDEQFF. The CDR3 DNA reads as TGTGCCAGCAGTTTAGTTGGACAGGGAAGGGATGAGCAGTTCTTC.

Comments on this clone: At one of its ends the junction is not consistent with the germline gene, which may arise from a read error. This rearrangement joins TRBV30 to TRBJ2-7; TRBD1 or TRBD2 may be the D gene (5 bases each). The CDR3 is 15 amino acids. CDR1 and CDR2 (germline): GTSNPN, SVGIG (reference sequence). Here the CDR3 reads CAWGVLGDGPYEQYF. In nucleotides, the CDR3 is TGTGCCTGGGGTGTCTTAGGGGACGGGCCCTACGAGCAGTACTTC.

This clone has a single count. V is TRBV28 and J is TRBJ2-1; D is possibly TRBD1 or TRBD2 (5 bases each). Trimming removed 10 bases at V and 0 bases at J, with 16 bases between. Germline V gene lookup returns CDR1 MDHEN and CDR2 SYDVKM. CDR3 length equals 15 residues. In DNA, the CDR3 is TGTGCCACCGACCGAGCAGGGAGCTCCTACAATGAGCAGTTCTTC. Translating gives CATDRAGSSYNEQFF.

V and J are TRBV15 and TRBJ2-7; D remains unclear. The CDR3 contains 12 residues. In germline, CDR1 is LNHNV, CDR2 YYDKDF (reference sequence). The germline V and J ends were trimmed by 3 bases and 3 bases, with 6 bases remaining between them. CDR3 residues: CATSSDGYEQYF. CDR3 DNA: TGTGCCACCAGCAGTGACGGCTACGAGCAGTACTTC.

The chain is built from TRBV9 and TRBJ2-3; TRBD1 is a possible D gene (5 bases). Germline loops: CDR1 SGDLS, CDR2 YYNGEE. This CDR3 has 15 residues. The V gene lost 4 bases and the J gene lost 2 bases, with 14 bases spanning the gap. CDR3 sequence reads: CASSPRRQFTDTQYF. CDR3 DNA sequence: TGTGCCAGCAGCCCTCGGAGACAGTTCACAGATACGCAGTATTTT.

Only one count was recorded for this clone. This rearrangement joins TRBV14 to TRBJ1-2; maybe TRBD1 (5 bases). With 1 base removed from V and 8 bases from J, the gap between germline ends came to 11 bases. The CDR3 extends over 13 amino acids. Germline CDR1 and CDR2: SGHDN and FVKESK. The CDR3 is CASSQVKGNGYTF. CDR3 DNA: TGTGCCAGCAGCCAAGTAAAGGGGAACGGCTACACCTTC.

The rearrangement uses TRBV6-1 and TRBJ1-2; D remains unclear. The germline V gene has CDR1 MNHNS and CDR2 SASEGT. The length of the CDR3 is 13 residues. Trimming pared 8 bases from V and 0 bases from J, leaving 10 bases between. The CDR3 DNA follows: TGTGCCAGCGGGCCGGGATCTAACTATGGCTACACCTTC. It is translated as CASGPGSNYGYTF.

The chain employs TRBV7-8 and TRBJ2-7; TRBD2 matches 11 bases. Germline V gives CDR1 SGHVS, CDR2 FQNEAQ. J was trimmed by 0 bases and V by 5 bases; bases with no gene match: 3. The CDR3 runs to 15 residues. The CDR3, as DNA: TGTGCCAGCAGCCCGGGACTAGCGGACTCCTACGAGCAGTACTTC. This gives the protein CASSPGLADSYEQYF.

The J gene is TRBJ2-7, the V gene TRBV6-1; no clear D gene. V was clipped by 6 bases and J by 3 bases, with 6 bases between them. The CDR3 totals 11 residues. Germline lookup yields CDR1 MNHNS and CDR2 SASEGT. CDR3 nucleotides: TGTGCCAGCAGAACTCTCTACGAGCAGTACTTC. It encodes CASRTLYEQYF.

This clone appeared once. The chain employs TRBV19 and TRBJ1-4; TRBD1 might be the D (6 bases). Germline CDR1 is LNHDA and CDR2 is SQIVND (reference sequence). This CDR3 comprises 14 residues. The V end was cut by 6 bases, the J end by 5 bases, with 13 bases between. CDR3 residues: CASRTTGSNEKLFF. Written as DNA, the CDR3 is TGTGCCAGTAGGACTACAGGGTCCAATGAAAAACTGTTTTTT.

The chain has TRBV5-4 and TRBJ2-7; 8 bases map to TRBD2. The CDR3 covers 14 residues. Germline values: CDR1 SGHNT, CDR2 YYREEE (reference sequence). Losses at the gene ends were 5 bases for V and 3 bases for J; bases not matched to a gene: 7. The CDR3: CASRDSLAVYEQYF. As DNA, the CDR3 is TGTGCCAGCAGGGATTCACTAGCGGTCTACGAGCAGTACTTC.

This chain joins TRBV18 and TRBJ1-2; 7 positions agree with TRBD1. Trimming cost V 3 bases and J 2 bases; bases outside gene matches: 12. Looked up from germline, CDR1 is KGHSH and CDR2 is LQKENI. This CDR3 has 17 residues. CDR3 sequence reads: CASSPWPFGTANYGYTF. As DNA, the CDR3 is TGTGCCAGCTCACCTTGGCCTTTCGGGACAGCCAACTATGGCTACACCTTC.

The rearrangement joins TRBV10-3 to TRBJ2-5, with D perhaps matching TRBD1 or TRBD2 (5 bases each). The length of the CDR3 is 16 residues. The germline gives CDR1 ENHRY, CDR2 SYGVKD. V was trimmed by 0 bases and J by 0 bases, leaving 11 bases between them. CDR3 amino acids: CAISESGGADQETQYF. The DNA of the CDR3 is TGTGCCATCAGTGAGTCTGGGGGAGCCGACCAAGAGACCCAGTACTTC.

This clone has only one observation. V and J are TRBV19 and TRBJ1-5; maybe TRBD1 (6 bases). The CDR3 consists of 14 residues. Deletions cut 6 bases from V and 5 bases from J, with 14 bases between. CDR1 and CDR2 from the germline V gene are LNHDA and SQIVND (reference sequence). CDR3 DNA sequence: TGTGCCAGTAGCCCCGCTGGGGGGCATCAGCCCCAGCATTTT. Translated, it gives CASSPAGGHQPQHF.

The chain joins TRBV4-1 to TRBJ2-7, with a weak D call TRBD1 (5 bases). CDR1 and CDR2 (germline): MGHRA, YSYEKL. The germline V and J ends were trimmed by 4 bases and 1 base, with 8 bases remaining between them. There are 13 residues in the CDR3. Here the CDR3 DNA reads TGCGCCAGCAGCCTCAGACAGTCCTACGAGCAGTACTTC. It codes for CASSLRQSYEQYF.

The chain links TRBV6-1 to TRBJ2-7, with 7 bases lining up with TRBD1. In germline, CDR1 is MNHNS, CDR2 SASEGT. CDR3 length equals 14 residues. With V trimmed by 3 bases and J by 2 bases, 4 bases remained unmatched. CDR3 region: CASSDVTGTYEQYF. The CDR3 DNA sequence: TGTGCCAGCAGTGACGTGACAGGGACCTACGAGCAGTACTTC.

The rearrangement joins TRBV5-1 to TRBJ1-4; D unresolved. This CDR3 has 15 amino acids. In germline, CDR1 is SGHRS, CDR2 YFSETQ. V lost 0 bases and J lost 4, with 10 bases in between. CDR3 region: CASSLAGRDNEKLFF. The DNA of the CDR3 is TGCGCCAGCAGCTTGGCCGGGCGGGATAATGAAAAACTGTTTTTT. Full variable domain (missing parts from reference TRBV5-1 and TRBJ1-4): KAGVTQTPRYLIKTRGQQVTLSCSPISGHRSVSWYQQTPGQGLQFLFEYFSETQRNKGNFPGRFSGRQFSNSRSEMNVSTLELGDSALYLCASSLAGRDNEKLFFGSGTQLSVL.

This clone has a handful of counts. The chain carries TRBV7-3 and TRBJ2-1; 7 bases match TRBD1. The junction had 1 base not matched to a gene; V was cut back by 3 bases and J by 5 bases. The CDR3 length is 13 residues. Germline-derived CDR1 and CDR2 are SGHTA and FQGTGA. CDR3: CASSFGQDNEQFF. CDR3 in DNA: TGTGCCAGCAGCTTCGGACAGGACAATGAGCAGTTCTTC. Together with reference TRBV7-3 and TRBJ2-1, the CDR3 gives the full variable domain: GAGVSQTPSNKVTEKGKYVELRCDPISGHTALYWYRQSLGQGPEFLIYFQGTGAADDSGLPNDRFFAVRPEGSVSTLKIQRTERGDSAVYLCASSFGQDNEQFFGPGTRLTVL.